This is a list of T cell receptor beta chains from one sample in a study of T cells in Graves' hyperthyroidism and ophthalmopathy. TCRdb re-analysed the multiplex PCR reads in MiXCR, keeping a single row per CDR3 protein. The profile covers 500,000 to 650,000 distinct CDR3 sequences, with around 13% appearing a single time and around 13% taken by the ten largest. Specimen: blood. These receptors came from a woman in her fifties or sixties with Graves' ophthalmopathy. Each CDR3 is given with its conserved first and last residue. The D gene is left open where the match is weak. Clone size is not always given. Where it is, it says once, few, many or a class for expanded clones.

V	size	J	D	DNA	CDR3
TRBV20-1	-	TRBJ2-3	-	TGCAGTGCTAGACTAGCGTTAAGCACAGATACGCAGTATTTT	CSARLALSTDTQYF
TRBV28	-	TRBJ2-7	-	TGTGCCAGCAGTTTTGGCGAGGAGCGCGCCTACGAGCAGTACTTC	CASSFGEERAYEQYF
TRBV5-1	-	TRBJ2-1	-	TGCGCCAGCAGCTTGGGCAGCATAGCTTACAATGAGCAGTTCTTC	CASSLGSIAYNEQFF
TRBV5-1	-	TRBJ2-7	-	TGCGCCAGCAGCGGCAGGGGCCCACAGGACGAGCAGTACTTC	CASSGRGPQDEQYF
TRBV11-2	many	TRBJ2-1	-	TGTGCCAGCAGCCCGGGGGCCAGTCCGGTATCCAATGAGCAGTTCTTC	CASSPGASPVSNEQFF
TRBV20-1	many	TRBJ1-5	-	TGCAGTGCTAGAGCCGGGTTCAATCAGCCCCAGCATTTT	CSARAGFNQPQHF
TRBV12-3/TRBV12-4	few	TRBJ2-1	-	TGTGCCAGCAGTCTGACGGCAAACTCCTACAATGAGCAGTTCTTC	CASSLTANSYNEQFF
TRBV6-2/TRBV6-3	-	TRBJ2-7	-	TGTGCCAGCAGCCGACTAGTGAACGAGCAGTACTTC	CASSRLVNEQYF
TRBV28	many	TRBJ2-2	TRBD1	TGTGCCAGCAGTTTAACAGGGGGCTTTTCCACCGGGGAGCTGTTTTTT	CASSLTGGFSTGELFF
TRBV20-1	many	TRBJ1-6	TRBD1	TGCAGTGCTAGAGATCAGGGGGCTGGATCACCCCTCCACTTT	CSARDQGAGSPLHF
TRBV29-1	many	TRBJ2-1	-	TGCAGCTCAAAACCAGGGGCCGATGAGCAGTTCTTC	CSSKPGADEQFF
TRBV20-1	-	TRBJ2-4	-	TGCAGTGCTACCCCCCCCTTGCCTGCCAAAAACATTCAGTACTTC	CSATPPLPAKNIQYF
TRBV12-3/TRBV12-4	few	TRBJ2-2	-	TGTGCCAGCAGTCAACTAAGAAACACCGGGGAGCTGTTTTTT	CASSQLRNTGELFF